These 27 T cell receptor beta chains originate from one sample sequenced in a study of graft-versus-host responses after intestinal transplantation. These TCRs are of unknown antigen specificity. Measured with immunoSEQ multiplex PCR; TCRdb has only the in-frame clones, and not every one. The sample gives 90,000 to 150,000 clones, approximately 95% of which show up once; over 2.5% is in the top ten. Source: unstimulated CD8+ T cells sorted from spleen or lymph node cells, taken before intestinal transplant. These receptors originate from a human donor who received an intestinal transplant.

The V gene is TRBV4-3, the J gene TRBJ2-3, with D possibly matching TRBD2 (6 bases). The CDR3 loop spans 14 amino acids. V shed 3 bases and J shed 0 bases, with 7 bases lying between them. CDR1 and CDR2 (germline): LGHNA, YSLEER. CDR3 DNA sequence: TGCGCCAGCAGCCAGGGGACTAGCACAGATACGCAGTATTTT. Translating it yields CASSQGTSTDTQYF.

This rearrangement joins TRBV7-9 to TRBJ2-1; TRBD2 agrees at 7 bases. This CDR3 comprises 16 residues. J was trimmed by 8 bases and V by 1 base; bases with no gene match: 11. CDR1 and CDR2 (germline): SEHNR, FQNEAQ (reference sequence). CDR3 residues: CASSLGGGSPSYEQFF. DNA for the CDR3: TGTGCCAGCAGCTTAGGGGGCGGGAGCCCTTCCTATGAGCAGTTCTTC.

The table lists this clone with a count of one. The chain recombines TRBV12-5 with TRBJ1-1; no firm D call. Between the trimmed V and J ends, which lost 1 base and 4 bases, there was a span of 4 bases. Germline loops: CDR1 LGHNT, CDR2 FRNRAP. The CDR3 length is 12 residues. Here the CDR3 DNA reads TGTGCTAGTGGTTTGGGGCTCACTGAAGCTTTCTTT. Its protein is CASGLGLTEAFF.

J is TRBJ2-3 and V is TRBV27, with 7 nucleotides matching TRBD1. The germline gives CDR1 MNHEY, CDR2 SMNVEV (reference sequence). The V segment lost 2 bases and the J segment 5 bases; nucleotides outside the gene matches: 7. The CDR3 sequence is 15 residues long. CDR3 residues: CASSLVSGGLDTQYF. DNA of the CDR3: TGTGCCAGCAGTTTAGTGTCAGGGGGATTAGATACGCAGTATTTT.

The chain has TRBV4-1 and TRBJ2-2; 10 bases match TRBD1. Germline V gene sequence: CDR1 MGHRA, CDR2 YSYEKL. The CDR3 loop spans 16 amino acids. The V and J ends lost 0 bases and 6 bases, in that order; junction bases with no gene match: 4. The DNA for the CDR3 is TGCGCCAGCAGCCAAGACCCCGGACAGGGGGCCGGGGAGCTGTTTTTT. Protein sequence: CASSQDPGQGAGELFF.

This chain connects TRBV2 to TRBJ2-7; D unclear. CDR1 is SNHLY, CDR2 FYNNEI, per germline. The length of the CDR3 is 13 residues. V gave up 1 base and J gave up 0 bases, with 4 bases separating them. CDR3 sequence: CASSEGVSYEQYF. CDR3 DNA: TGTGCCAGCAGTGAAGGTGTCTCCTACGAGCAGTACTTC.

The chain has TRBV19 and TRBJ1-1; possible D gene TRBD1, 6 bases. V lost 2 bases, J lost 3 bases, and 16 bases lay in between. The CDR3 consists of 16 residues. Germline V gene data show CDR1 as LNHDA and CDR2 as SQIVND (reference sequence). The CDR3 region has the DNA TGTGCCAGTAGTATAACCCCTCAGGGGTTGGACACTGAAGCTTTCTTT. Translated, it gives CASSITPQGLDTEAFF. The whole variable domain, remainder taken from reference TRBV19 and TRBJ1-1, is DGGITQSPKYLFRKEGQNVTLSCEQNLNHDAMYWYRQDPGQGLRLIYYSQIVNDFQKGDIAEGYSVSREKKESFPLTVTSAQKNPTAFYLCASSITPQGLDTEAFFGQGTRLTVV.

This clone appeared a single time. The J gene is TRBJ2-1, the V gene TRBV9, with D tentatively TRBD2 (6 bases). V lost 4 bases to trimming and J lost 6 bases, with 11 bases between them. Germline V lookup: CDR1 SGDLS, CDR2 YYNGEE. This CDR3 spans 13 amino acids. CDR3 sequence reads: CASSLRGANEQFF. For the CDR3, the DNA is TGTGCCAGCAGCTTACGCGGGGCCAATGAGCAGTTCTTC.

V and J are TRBV27 and TRBJ2-5, with D unclear. V was trimmed by 5 bases and J by 5 bases, leaving 18 bases between them. Germline CDR1 MNHEY, CDR2 SMNVEV (reference sequence). This CDR3 is 15 amino acids long. This CDR3 is CASSRAEALRETQYF. The CDR3 DNA is TGTGCCAGCAGTCGGGCCGAGGCACTGCGGGAGACCCAGTACTTC.

This clone has only a few counts. This chain links TRBV10-3 with TRBJ1-2; 9 bases are shared with TRBD1. The V gene end was trimmed by 11 bases and the J gene end by 6 bases; junction bases not matched to a gene: 16. Germline V gives CDR1 ENHRY, CDR2 SYGVKD. This CDR3 is built from 15 residues. This CDR3 reads CAAGEGGRQGDGYTF. CDR3 sequence (DNA): TGTGCCGCGGGGGAGGGCGGTCGACAGGGGGATGGCTACACCTTC.

The V and J genes are TRBV7-2 and TRBJ2-3; 7 positions match TRBD1. CDR3 length equals 17 residues. Germline V gives CDR1 SGHTA, CDR2 FQGNSA. Unmatched junction bases numbered 11, after V lost 5 bases and J lost 0 bases. The CDR3 region is CASSPRQGPLSTDTQYF. Written as DNA, the CDR3 is TGTGCCAGCAGCCCTAGACAGGGCCCTCTTAGCACAGATACGCAGTATTTT.

The V call is TRBV2, the J call TRBJ1-4, with 8 bases lining up with TRBD1. J gave up 1 base and V 7 bases, and 5 bases lay outside the gene matches. The CDR3 contains 15 residues. The germline CDR1 and CDR2 sequences are SNHLY and FYNNEI. The CDR3 coding sequence is TGTGCCAGCAAGAAGGACAGGGTAACTAATGAAAAACTGTTTTTT. Translating it yields CASKKDRVTNEKLFF.

V is TRBV28 and J is TRBJ1-1; 8 bases fit TRBD1. The junction had 2 bases not matched to a gene; V was cut back by 2 bases and J by 0 bases. This CDR3 is 15 amino acids long. Germline V lookup: CDR1 MDHEN, CDR2 SYDVKM. CDR3: CASSLGQGMNTEAFF. The CDR3 DNA follows: TGTGCCAGCAGTTTAGGACAGGGCATGAACACTGAAGCTTTCTTT.

This chain connects TRBV28 to TRBJ2-2, with D possibly being TRBD2 (5 bases). Trimming pared 2 bases from V and 3 bases from J, leaving 13 bases between. Germline V CDR1 and CDR2: MDHEN, SYDVKM. The CDR3 has 16 amino acids. The CDR3 coding sequence is TGTGCCAGCAGTTTACAGATAGACGGGGACACCGGGGAGCTGTTTTTT. Amino acids: CASSLQIDGDTGELFF.

The sample holds one count of this clone. The V and J genes are TRBV6-5 and TRBJ1-2; TRBD1 is a possible D gene (5 bases). This CDR3 is built from 13 residues. Germline values: CDR1 MNHEY, CDR2 SVGAGI. The germline V and J ends were trimmed by 5 bases and 3 bases, with 10 bases remaining between them. The CDR3 DNA follows: TGTGCCAGCAGTGAAGACAGATACTATGGCTACACCTTC. Amino acid sequence: CASSEDRYYGYTF.

J is TRBJ2-1 and V is TRBV15; D is tentatively TRBD1 or TRBD2 (5 bases each). CDR1 is LNHNV and CDR2 is YYDKDF in the germline V gene (reference sequence). Trimming pared 5 bases from V and 5 bases from J, leaving 16 bases between. This CDR3 is built from 15 residues. The DNA of the CDR3 is TGTGCCACCAGCCCCGGGGCGGACTCTCACAATGAGCAGTTCTTC. As protein: CATSPGADSHNEQFF.

This sequence joins TRBV30 and TRBJ2-1, with 9 bases fitting TRBD2. Looked up from germline, CDR1 is GTSNPN and CDR2 is SVGIG (reference sequence). V gave up 8 bases and J gave up 5 bases; unmatched junction bases: 7. The CDR3 length is 13 residues. The CDR3 protein is CARIAGADNEQFF. Written as DNA, the CDR3 is TGTGCCAGGATAGCGGGAGCCGACAATGAGCAGTTCTTC.

This clone is a singleton in its sample. The chain recombines TRBV9 with TRBJ1-4; 7 nucleotides match TRBD1. Germline-derived CDR1 and CDR2 are SGDLS and YYNGEE. The J segment lost 6 bases and the V segment lost 4 bases, leaving 6 bases of the junction unmatched. The CDR3 is 14 residues long. The CDR3 DNA sequence: TGTGCCAGCAGCCTCCGACAGGGTGATGAAAAACTGTTTTTT. This encodes CASSLRQGDEKLFF.

The V call is TRBV15, the J call TRBJ1-5; maybe TRBD1 (5 bases). The length of the CDR3 is 14 residues. Between the trimmed V and J ends, which lost 3 bases and 5 bases, there was a span of 11 bases. The V gene's germline CDR1 is LNHNV and CDR2 YYDKDF (reference sequence). The CDR3 DNA reads TGTGCCACCAGCAGGGGTTGGGGCGATCAGCCCCAGCATTTT. It specifies CATSRGWGDQPQHF.

The chain has TRBV2 and TRBJ2-3; 9 bases are a match to TRBD2. CDR1 is SNHLY and CDR2 is FYNNEI in the germline V gene. The trim removed 4 bases at V and 5 bases at J, leaving 4 bases unmatched. The CDR3 sequence is 14 residues long. CDR3 residues: CASSVREGRDTQYF. DNA for the CDR3: TGTGCCAGCAGTGTGCGGGAGGGCCGAGATACGCAGTATTTT.

This clone was found once. The chain has TRBV28 and TRBJ2-7, with TRBD1 identical over 11 bases. From germline, CDR1 is MDHEN and CDR2 SYDVKM. With 3 bases clipped from V and 6 bases from J, the junction kept 7 bases outside the gene matches. This CDR3 is 15 amino acids long. For the CDR3, the DNA is TGTGCCAGCAGTTTGTTCGGGACAGGGGGAGGCGAGCAGTACTTC. Protein: CASSLFGTGGGEQYF.

V is TRBV6-5 and J is TRBJ2-7, with 13 nucleotides matching TRBD2. Trimming removed 7 bases from V and 3 bases from J; junction bases left unmatched: 6. Germline V lookup: CDR1 MNHEY, CDR2 SVGAGI. The CDR3 contains 15 residues. Written as DNA, the CDR3 is TGTGCCAGCATAGGCGGACTAGCGGGAGTCTACGAGCAGTACTTC. Protein product: CASIGGLAGVYEQYF.

The rearrangement links TRBV7-3 to TRBJ2-1; 11 positions match TRBD2. V was clipped by 1 base and J by 9 bases; unmatched bases: 5. This CDR3 comprises 15 residues. Germline V CDR1 and CDR2: SGHTA, FQGTGA. The CDR3, as DNA: TGTGCCAGCAGCTTAAAACTAGCGGGAGAGGGTGAGCAGTTCTTC. Encoded protein: CASSLKLAGEGEQFF.

The rearrangement joins TRBV4-3 to TRBJ2-5, with TRBD1 matching 12 bases. Trimming removed 5 bases from V and 5 bases from J; junction bases left unmatched: 3. The length of the CDR3 is 14 residues. Germline V gene sequence: CDR1 LGHNA, CDR2 YSLEER. The CDR3: CASSRDRGRETQYF. The CDR3 DNA is TGCGCCAGCAGCAGGGACAGGGGGCGCGAGACCCAGTACTTC.

The chain links TRBV4-1 to TRBJ2-7, with TRBD1 identical over 11 bases. Unmatched junction bases numbered 7, after V lost 2 bases and J lost 4 bases. Germline lookup yields CDR1 MGHRA and CDR2 YSYEKL. The CDR3 sequence is 16 residues long. This CDR3 is CASSQTGQGVFYEQYF. DNA of the CDR3: TGCGCCAGCAGCCAAACGGGACAGGGGGTTTTTTACGAGCAGTACTTC.

This CDR3 reads CASSLGGTGYEQYF. DNA for the CDR3: TGCGCCAGCAGCTTGGGAGGGACAGGCTACGAGCAGTACTTC. The chain employs TRBV5-1 and TRBJ2-7; TRBD1 aligns across 8 bases. This CDR3 spans 14 amino acids. Germline-derived CDR1 and CDR2 are SGHRS and YFSETQ. Trimming cost V 0 bases and J 3 bases; bases outside gene matches: 2.

CDR3 sequence reads: CASSQRRLAGGVEQYF. CDR3 in DNA: TGTGCCAGCAGCCAACGCCGACTAGCGGGAGGAGTAGAGCAGTACTTC. The chain combines TRBV7-3 with TRBJ2-7, with 13 bases that match TRBD2. The CDR3 covers 16 residues. Per germline, CDR1 SGHTA and CDR2 FQGTGA. J was trimmed by 7 bases and V by 5 bases; bases with no gene match: 11.